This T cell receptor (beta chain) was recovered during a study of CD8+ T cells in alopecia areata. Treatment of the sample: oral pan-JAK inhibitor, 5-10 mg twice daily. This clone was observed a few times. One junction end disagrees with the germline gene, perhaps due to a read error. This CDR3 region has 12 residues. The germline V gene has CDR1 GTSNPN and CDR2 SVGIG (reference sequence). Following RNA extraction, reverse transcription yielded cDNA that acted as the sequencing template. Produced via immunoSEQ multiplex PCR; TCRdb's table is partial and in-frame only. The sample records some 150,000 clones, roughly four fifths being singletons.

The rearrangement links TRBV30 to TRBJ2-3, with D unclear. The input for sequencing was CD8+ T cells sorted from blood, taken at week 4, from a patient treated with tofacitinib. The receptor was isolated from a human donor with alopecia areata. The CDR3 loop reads CAWSVMGSGADF. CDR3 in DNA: TGTGCCTGGAGTGTAATGGGGTCAGGTGCGGACTTT.